This TCR beta chain appears in the sequencing data of a study of T cells after yellow fever vaccination. Study-level points and caveats: Clones from primary vaccination mostly reappeared after the booster (around 96% CD4, over 85% CD8). Though weaker, the secondary response peaked faster, on day 5 versus 15.

About this clonotype itself: Antigen: not known.

V was clipped by 5 bases and J by 3 bases, with 10 bases between them. The CDR3 is 13 amino acids. TCRdb independently ran MiXCR on the 5' RACE reads; one entry per CDR3 protein. Of 200,000 to 300,000 distinct CDR3 sequences listed, roughly 6.3% are singletons. This TCR came from a young man who received the YFV17D yellow fever vaccine. This chain links TRBV12-3 or TRBV12-4 with TRBJ1-1; D gene ambiguous. This specimen was CD4+ T cells sorted from PBMCs, taken on the day of the yellow fever booster vaccination. The CDR3 DNA is TGTGCCAGCAGTATGCTGCGTGACACTGAAGCTTTCTTT. As protein: CASSMLRDTEAFF.